This T cell receptor beta chain was retrieved from a study of blood T cells in healthy people across ages. The V gene lost 3 bases and the J gene lost 13 bases, with 25 bases spanning the gap. CDR3 size: 15 residues. Germline CDR1 is SQVTM and CDR2 is ANQGSEA. A sample-barcoded 5' primer and a J-beta primer mix were used in a second PCR of about 6 to 12 cycles. Each of the cDNA molecules was tagged by a template-switch adaptor with 12 random nucleotides. TCRdb reprocessed the 5' RACE reads with MiXCR, giving one entry per CDR3 protein. There are around 1.7 million distinct CDR3 sequences in the sample; under 30% occur only once, and approximately 7.7% lies in the top ten.

The rearrangement uses TRBV29-1 and TRBJ2-4; D possibly corresponds to TRBD2 (6 bases). What was sequenced was blood. The sequence was obtained from a woman younger than 45 in good health. CDR3 protein: CSVEVGGVASNEQYF. In DNA form, the CDR3 reads TGCAGCGTTGAGGTGGGAGGTGTGGCTAGTAATGAGCAGTACTTC.